This TCR beta chain was obtained from a study of shared clonotypes between healthy human individuals. Study findings and constraints: Depth of sequencing was expected to influence donor clonotype sharing. Few donors limited the genetic and exposure-history diversity represented.

The germline CDR1 and CDR2 sequences are SGHDT and YYEEEE. V gave up 1 base and J gave up 2 bases, with 11 bases separating them. The CDR3 is made up of 15 amino acids. Here immunoSEQ multiplex PCR was the method, and the copy in TCRdb shows in-frame clones only, minus some. The repertoire consists of about 380,000 clones, with about 96% occurring once and the leading ten covering about 0.32%. This clone appeared a single time. What it binds is not known. The origin of this receptor is a man aged 25-45 years in good health. The sequencing input was memory CD8+ T cells sorted from blood. Subset given: CD45RO+ cells pooled with CCR7-negative TemRA cells. This chain links TRBV5-6 with TRBJ2-3; D not certain. The CDR3 sequence is CASSLRRFNTDTQYF. Written as DNA, the CDR3 is TGTGCCAGCAGCTTGCGGCGGTTCAACACAGATACGCAGTATTTT.